One sample yielded the 20 T cell receptor beta chains listed below, sequenced in a study of OX40 agonist ivuxolimab in advanced cancers. Using immunoSEQ multiplex PCR, the repertoire was profiled, and TCRdb retains in-frame clones only, with some absent. The sample lists tens of thousands of clones, around four fifths occurring once. The sample here was CD4+ or CD8+ T cells sorted from blood, taken in a trial of the OX40 agonist ivuxolimab. The receptors originated from an adult with an advanced solid tumor such as melanoma, head and neck, liver or kidney cancer.

The chain has TRBV5-4 and TRBJ2-6; tentatively, D is TRBD1 (7 bases). Trimming pared 1 base from V and 2 bases from J, leaving 13 bases between. The CDR3 totals 17 residues. The germline CDR1 and CDR2 sequences are SGHNT and YYREEE (reference sequence). CDR3 nucleotides: TGTGCCAGCAGCTTGATAGGGGGCGGGACTGGGGCCAACGTCCTGACTTTC. Amino acid sequence: CASSLIGGGTGANVLTF. Combining the CDR3 with reference TRBV5-4 and TRBJ2-6 gives the whole variable domain ETGVTQSPTHLIKTRGQQVTLRCSSQSGHNTVSWYQQALGQGPQFIFQYYREEENGRGNFPPRFSGLQFPNYSSELNVNALELDDSALYLCASSLIGGGTGANVLTFGAGSRLTVL.

Written as DNA, the CDR3 is TGTGCCAGCAGCGTAGGCGGTAGCGGGGGCCCAGATACGCAGTATTTT. Amino acid sequence: CASSVGGSGGPDTQYF. V and J are TRBV9 and TRBJ2-3; TRBD2 agrees at 9 bases. V trimming: 0 bases; J trimming: 4 bases; junction bases outside the gene matches: 6. Germline V CDR1 and CDR2: SGDLS, YYNGEE. CDR3 length: 16 residues.

This chain uses TRBV6-5 with TRBJ2-7; D not resolved. This CDR3 is built from 13 residues. CDR1 is MNHEY, CDR2 SVGAGI, per germline. The germline V and J ends were trimmed by 5 bases and 7 bases, with 15 bases remaining between them. The CDR3 DNA reads as TGTGCCAGCAGTGTTGTCGAGTTTCTTGAGCAGTACTTC. This sequence encodes CASSVVEFLEQYF.

The chain is built from TRBV7-3 and TRBJ1-6; no definite D call. Germline CDR1 and CDR2: SGHTA and FQGTGA. V gave up 0 bases and J gave up 5 bases, with 8 bases separating them. The CDR3 extends over 15 amino acids. The CDR3 region has the DNA TGTGCCAGCAGCTTAACCAACAGCAATAATTCACCCCTCCACTTT. Amino acid sequence: CASSLTNSNNSPLHF.

CDR3 loop: CASSYMNQETQYF. The CDR3 DNA is TGTGCCAGCAGTTACATGAACCAAGAGACCCAGTACTTC. The chain combines TRBV6-6 with TRBJ2-5; D ambiguous. Germline V gives CDR1 MNHNY, CDR2 SVGAGI (reference sequence). V dropped 2 bases and J dropped 0 bases, with 4 bases sitting between them. This CDR3 contains 13 residues.

The chain uses TRBV19 and TRBJ1-5; TRBD1 matches 11 bases. CDR1 and CDR2 from the germline V gene are LNHDA and SQIVND (reference sequence). J lost 0 bases, V lost 4 bases, and 8 bases had no gene match. The CDR3 is 18 amino acids. The CDR3 bases are TGTGCCAGTAGTACCGGGACAGGGGGAAAATATAGCAATCAGCCCCAGCATTTT. Encoded protein: CASSTGTGGKYSNQPQHF.

The V call is TRBV19, the J call TRBJ1-1; possible D gene TRBD1, 5 bases. V dropped 5 bases and J dropped 1 base, with 8 bases sitting between them. This CDR3 spans 13 amino acids. Germline loops: CDR1 LNHDA, CDR2 SQIVND (reference sequence). The CDR3 DNA is TGTGCCAGTAGTGGGCAGGGGAACACTGAAGCTTTCTTT. Translation: CASSGQGNTEAFF.

The chain links TRBV27 to TRBJ1-2, with a weak D call TRBD1 (5 bases). CDR3 size: 18 residues. Germline loops: CDR1 MNHEY, CDR2 SMNVEV (reference sequence). V lost 6 bases to trimming and J lost 7 bases, with 30 bases between them. The CDR3 DNA follows: TGTGCCAGCAGACCGGACTCCGGGACGCCACCTATAATGGTTGGCTACACCTTC. Its translation is CASRPDSGTPPIMVGYTF.

The chain links TRBV6-1 to TRBJ1-4, with D perhaps TRBD1 (5 bases). CDR3 length: 14 residues. V lost 4 bases and J 0 bases, leaving 6 bases between the germline ends. The germline CDR1 and CDR2 sequences are MNHNS and SASEGT. The CDR3 protein is CASSGGATNEKLFF. Here the CDR3 DNA reads TGTGCCAGCAGTGGGGGGGCAACTAATGAAAAACTGTTTTTT.

In this sample, this clone turned up once. The rearrangement links TRBV20-1 to TRBJ2-7; D unresolved. The CDR3 is made up of 10 amino acids. Trimming took off 3 bases at V and 4 bases at J, with 4 bases between the two ends. Germline V gene lookup returns CDR1 DFQATT and CDR2 SNEGSKA (reference sequence). The CDR3 DNA sequence: TGCAGTGCTAGGGGATACGAGCAGTACTTC. The encoded protein is CSARGYEQYF.

The chain recombines TRBV10-3 with TRBJ1-1, with D unresolved. V was cut by 4 bases and J by 7 bases, with 16 bases left in between. Per the germline V gene, CDR1 is ENHRY and CDR2 is SYGVKD. The CDR3 length is 14 residues. CDR3 region: CAISGGDRIGEAFF. The CDR3 DNA reads TGTGCCATCAGTGGTGGGGATCGAATCGGTGAAGCTTTCTTT.

V and J are TRBV27 and TRBJ1-1; the D gene is possibly TRBD1 (5 bases). The V end was cut by 6 bases, the J end by 0 bases, with 17 bases between. This CDR3 is 16 amino acids long. Germline V lookup: CDR1 MNHEY, CDR2 SMNVEV (reference sequence). CDR3: CASREFLGDMNTEAFF. For the CDR3, the DNA is TGTGCCAGCAGGGAATTCTTGGGGGATATGAACACTGAAGCTTTCTTT.

The rearrangement uses TRBV5-1 and TRBJ2-1; D assignment may be TRBD1 or TRBD2 (6 bases each). The CDR3 spans 16 residues. V was cut by 1 base and J by 7 bases, with 18 bases left in between. CDR1 is SGHRS and CDR2 is YFSETQ in the germline V gene. As DNA, the CDR3 is TGCGCCAGCAGCTTGATCGGGGGACACGCTTCGAATGAGCAGTTCTTC. Translation gives CASSLIGGHASNEQFF.

The chain links TRBV11-2 to TRBJ2-7; D not certain. The CDR3 consists of 15 residues. Germline loops: CDR1 SGHAT, CDR2 FQNNGV. Trimming removed 0 bases at V and 2 bases at J, with 11 bases between. The CDR3 DNA follows: TGTGCCAGCAGCTTAGAAAGCTATACCACCTACGAGCAGTACGTC. Translation: CASSLESYTTYEQYV.

The chain couples TRBV7-9 to TRBJ2-1; no firm D call. V was shortened by 1 base and J by 4 bases, with 11 bases between the two germline ends. Per the germline V gene, CDR1 is SEHNR and CDR2 is FQNEAQ (reference sequence). The CDR3 is 15 residues long. The CDR3 sequence is CASSLERVSYNEQFF. DNA for the CDR3: TGTGCCAGCAGCTTAGAACGGGTTTCGTACAATGAGCAGTTCTTC.

The chain has TRBV5-1 and TRBJ1-1; no reliable D call. There are 12 residues in the CDR3. Germline CDR1 SGHRS, CDR2 YFSETQ. V dropped 0 bases and J dropped 7 bases, with 7 bases sitting between them. The CDR3 nucleotides are TGCGCCAGCAGCTTGGACGGACGTGAAGCTTTCTTT. This gives the protein CASSLDGREAFF.

The chain links TRBV28 to TRBJ1-1, with TRBD1 matching over 9 bases. The germline gives CDR1 MDHEN, CDR2 SYDVKM. The V segment lost 5 bases and the J segment 11 bases; nucleotides outside the gene matches: 15. The CDR3 runs to 15 residues. The CDR3 here is CASSRWDRAEQSAFF. The CDR3, as DNA: TGTGCCAGCAGTCGATGGGACAGGGCTGAACAATCGGCTTTCTTT.

The chain uses TRBV14 and TRBJ1-1; D is possibly TRBD1 (5 bases). Germline CDR1 is SGHDN and CDR2 is FVKESK. The CDR3 length is 15 residues. The V end was cut by 2 bases, the J end by 3 bases, with 13 bases between. The CDR3 here is CASSQPQLGHTEAFF. For the CDR3, the DNA is TGTGCCAGCAGCCAACCCCAGTTGGGGCACACTGAAGCTTTCTTT.

The chain carries TRBV4-3 and TRBJ2-6; tentatively, D is TRBD1 (5 bases). Trimming shortened V by 3 bases and J by 13 bases, and 13 bases separated the two germline ends. The CDR3 length is 13 residues. Looked up from germline, CDR1 is LGHNA and CDR2 is YSLEER. The chain's CDR3 is CASSQLRGHVLTF. CDR3 in DNA: TGCGCCAGCAGCCAGCTGCGCGGACATGTCCTGACTTTC.

The CDR3 region has the DNA TGTGCCAGCAGACCACCGGGGATGGGGGAGACCCAGTACTTC. It specifies CASRPPGMGETQYF. The V gene is TRBV7-2, the J gene TRBJ2-5; possible D gene TRBD2, 5 bases. Trimming took 6 bases from V and 5 from J, leaving 16 bases between them. CDR1 and CDR2 from the germline V gene are SGHTA and FQGNSA. The CDR3 loop spans 14 amino acids.